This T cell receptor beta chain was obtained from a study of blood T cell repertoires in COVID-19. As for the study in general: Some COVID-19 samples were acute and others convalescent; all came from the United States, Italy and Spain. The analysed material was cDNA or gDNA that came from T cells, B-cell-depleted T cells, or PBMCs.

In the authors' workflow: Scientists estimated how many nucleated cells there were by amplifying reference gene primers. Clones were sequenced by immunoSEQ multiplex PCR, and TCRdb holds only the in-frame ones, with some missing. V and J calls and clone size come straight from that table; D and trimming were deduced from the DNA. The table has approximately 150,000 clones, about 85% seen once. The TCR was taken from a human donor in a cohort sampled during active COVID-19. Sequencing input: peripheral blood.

For the CDR3, the DNA is TGTGCCAGCAGTCCGATAGTTCAAGGCGGTACGCAGTATTTT. This translates into CASSPIVQGGTQYF. J is TRBJ2-3 and V is TRBV6-2 or TRBV6-3; D gene ambiguous. The germline V and J ends were trimmed by 5 bases and 8 bases, with 17 bases remaining between them. CDR3 length: 14 residues. Germline loops: CDR1 MNHEY, CDR2 SVGEGT.